This TCR beta chain was sequenced in a study of cytomegalovirus exposure and HLA in healthy donors. Study-level background: In a later analysis, the approximately 120 validation repertoires were reported to have used the same platform as the roughly 610 first-cohort repertoires. General study findings and limits: In vitro experiments confirmed that a few CMV-associated chains were specific for CMV antigens. Reportedly, cytomegalovirus status was diagnosed with high sensitivity and specificity.

About this clone: Its antigen is unidentified.

Clones were read by immunoSEQ multiplex PCR, and TCRdb kept only the in-frame ones, dropping some. The sample records roughly 56,000 clones, 89% being singletons. Trimming cost V 1 base and J 5 bases, with 11 bases left between them. The germline gives CDR1 SGHVS, CDR2 FNYEAQ. CDR3 length: 14 residues. This TCR derives from a young woman in good health and CMV-seronegative. The chain uses TRBV7-6 and TRBJ2-5; maybe TRBD2 (6 bases). The sample consisted of PBMCs. CDR3 coding DNA: TGTGCCAGCAGCTTAGAGGCGGGATCGGAGACCCAGTACTTC. It translates to CASSLEAGSETQYF.